This paragraph covers one TCR beta chain sequence. The antigen remains undetermined. This record belongs to a study of pediatric ulcerative colitis. Study findings and constraints: Total lymphocyte DNA, not sorted subsets, was the template. Blood-rectal clonal overlap within each person was significantly higher in ulcerative colitis patients than controls.

Up to 500,000 reads were sequenced per sample. Produced via immunoSEQ multiplex PCR; TCRdb's table is partial and in-frame only. The sample holds more than 50,000 clones, 77% seen once. This CDR3 comprises 15 residues. Germline assignment: CDR1 MNHEY and CDR2 SMNVEV (reference sequence). V gave up 6 bases and J gave up 0 bases, with 15 bases separating them. This rearrangement joins TRBV27 to TRBJ2-7; TRBD2 is a possible D gene (5 bases). Sequencing was performed on blood. The sequence was obtained from a boy between 5 and 17 years old with moderate ulcerative colitis. DNA for the CDR3: TGTGCCAGCAGCTCCGTGGGAGCCGGCTCCTACGAGCAGTACTTC. Encoded protein: CASSSVGAGSYEQYF.